Shown below are 7 T cell receptor beta chains from a single sample sequenced in a study of cytomegalovirus exposure and HLA in healthy donors (dated by TCRdb to 2017 to 2019). The method was the immunoSEQ multiplex PCR assay. For the multiplex PCR, a mixture combining 60 forward primers for TCR Vbeta segments and 13 reverse primers for TCR Jbeta segments was used. TCRdb provides this immuneACCESS table in a form limited to in-frame rearrangements. Some clones are lacking; in checked studies, under half of them reflect an unresolved V gene, and why the rest are absent is not known. The sample yields some 150,000 clones; roughly four fifths were counted once. The ten largest clones add up to more than 1.2% of the sample. Sequences were obtained from PBMCs. The receptors shown here come from a man aged 60 to 75 in good health and CMV-seronegative.

The genes are TRBV28 and TRBJ1-2; D might be TRBD1 (5 bases). CDR1 is MDHEN, CDR2 SYDVKM, per germline. This CDR3 is 16 amino acids long. Trimming pared 1 base from V and 2 bases from J, leaving 14 bases between. The CDR3 sequence: CASSLSTAGVNYGYTF. CDR3 nucleotide sequence: TGTGCCAGCAGTTTATCGACCGCGGGGGTCAACTATGGCTACACCTTC.

The genes are TRBV5-1 and TRBJ1-4; D uncertain. The CDR3 runs 13 residues. Germline V gives CDR1 SGHRS, CDR2 YFSETQ. Trimming shortened V by 5 bases and J by 5 bases, and 10 bases separated the two germline ends. The DNA of the CDR3 is TGCGCCAGCAGAACGGGGTCGAATGAAAAACTGTTTTTT. It specifies CASRTGSNEKLFF.

As concerns this clone: Mismatch with germline at one junction end may stem from a read error. The rearrangement links TRBV7-9 to TRBJ2-7, with 7 bases lining up with TRBD2. Germline V gives CDR1 SEHNR, CDR2 FQNEAQ (reference sequence). CDR3 size: 16 residues. The CDR3 nucleotides are TGTTCCAGCAGCTTAGGTGGCGGGAGTAGATCCTACGAGCAGTACTTC. Its protein is CSSSLGGGSRSYEQYF.

This clone was seen a single time. V gene TRBV18 combines with J gene TRBJ2-2; 11 nucleotides agree with TRBD2. CDR1 is KGHSH, CDR2 LQKENI, per germline. V lost 6 bases, J lost 6 bases, and 6 bases stayed unmatched. CDR3 length equals 15 residues. The CDR3 reads CASSPGTSGAGELFF. CDR3 sequence (DNA): TGTGCCAGCTCCCCCGGGACTAGCGGCGCCGGGGAGCTGTTTTTT.

This clone was recorded a few times. This chain links TRBV5-1 with TRBJ1-1; 8 nucleotides agree with TRBD1. V lost 5 bases and J lost 1; bases outside the gene matches: 10. The CDR3 is 16 residues long. Germline CDR1 reads SGHRS; CDR2 reads YFSETQ. CDR3 DNA sequence: TGCGCCAGCAGTATGCCGCGCGGGACAGGGAACACTGAAGCTTTCTTT. Translation: CASSMPRGTGNTEAFF.

This chain joins TRBV29-1 and TRBJ2-7; D is undetermined. The germline V and J ends were trimmed by 7 bases and 0 bases, with 7 bases remaining between them. Germline V gene lookup returns CDR1 SQVTM and CDR2 ANQGSEA. There are 11 residues in the CDR3. This CDR3 reads CSATLSYEQYF. In DNA, the CDR3 is TGCAGCGCTACCCTCTCCTACGAGCAGTACTTC.

The rearrangement uses TRBV29-1 and TRBJ1-1; 8 nucleotides agree with TRBD1. CDR1 and CDR2 from the germline V gene are SQVTM and ANQGSEA. Trimming took 6 bases from V and 1 from J; bases not matched to a gene: 10. The CDR3 extends over 15 amino acids. CDR3 region: CSVGGIGQGNTEAFF. The CDR3 coding sequence is TGCAGCGTCGGCGGAATTGGACAGGGGAACACTGAAGCTTTCTTT. Based on the CDR3 plus reference TRBV29-1 and TRBJ1-1, the full variable domain is SAVISQKPSRDICQRGTSLTIQCQVDSQVTMMFWYRQQPGQSLTLIATANQGSEATYESGFVIDKFPISRPNLTFSTLTVSNMSPEDSSIYLCSVGGIGQGNTEAFFGQGTRLTVV.